This note documents a single T cell receptor beta chain sequence. TCRdb re-analysed the RACE reads in MiXCR, keeping a single row per CDR3 protein. The sample contains 270,000 or so distinct CDR3 sequences, roughly 8% of which appear only once. The data are from a study of human T cells and chemical hapten exposure. For the study at large: Sensitization applied 2% DPC to about 2 cm by about 2 cm of upper inner arm skin.

The CDR3 is 15 residues long. The germline gives CDR1 SGHVS, CDR2 FNYEAQ. V was cut by 2 bases and J by 0 bases, with 11 bases left in between. Described time point: pre-sensitization, week 0. The treatment was: therapeutic diphenylcyclopropenone sensitization with weekly scalp DPC. The sample was whole blood, taken in connection with sensitization to the hapten diphenylcyclopropenone (DPC). The sequence derives from a man aged 18 to 30 with alopecia areata. Some clones in this sample may be carry-over from other donors' samples. The chain carries TRBV7-6 and TRBJ2-7; D is possibly TRBD1 (6 bases). The DNA of the CDR3 is TGTGCCAGCAGCTTACAGGGGTTCTCCTCCTACGAGCAGTACTTC. The encoded protein is CASSLQGFSSYEQYF.